Given below is one TCR beta chain in context. Assay used: immunoSEQ multiplex PCR; TCRdb lists only in-frame clones, some missing. Of about 93,000 clones in the sample, around 92% are singletons; the top ten hold roughly 0.5%. This entry comes from a study of OX40 agonist ivuxolimab in advanced cancers. Trimming stripped 5 bases from V and 5 bases from J, with 15 bases between. The CDR3 has 13 residues. Germline V gene lookup returns CDR1 SQVTM and CDR2 ANQGSEA. The rearrangement joins TRBV29-1 to TRBJ1-1; D unclear. The starting material was CD4+ or CD8+ T cells sorted from blood, obtained in a trial of the OX40 agonist ivuxolimab. The clonotype comes from an adult with an advanced solid tumor such as melanoma, head and neck, liver or kidney cancer. The DNA of the CDR3 is TGCAGCGTTCGGTACCAGGCAGATACTGAAGCTTTCTTT. Translation gives CSVRYQADTEAFF.